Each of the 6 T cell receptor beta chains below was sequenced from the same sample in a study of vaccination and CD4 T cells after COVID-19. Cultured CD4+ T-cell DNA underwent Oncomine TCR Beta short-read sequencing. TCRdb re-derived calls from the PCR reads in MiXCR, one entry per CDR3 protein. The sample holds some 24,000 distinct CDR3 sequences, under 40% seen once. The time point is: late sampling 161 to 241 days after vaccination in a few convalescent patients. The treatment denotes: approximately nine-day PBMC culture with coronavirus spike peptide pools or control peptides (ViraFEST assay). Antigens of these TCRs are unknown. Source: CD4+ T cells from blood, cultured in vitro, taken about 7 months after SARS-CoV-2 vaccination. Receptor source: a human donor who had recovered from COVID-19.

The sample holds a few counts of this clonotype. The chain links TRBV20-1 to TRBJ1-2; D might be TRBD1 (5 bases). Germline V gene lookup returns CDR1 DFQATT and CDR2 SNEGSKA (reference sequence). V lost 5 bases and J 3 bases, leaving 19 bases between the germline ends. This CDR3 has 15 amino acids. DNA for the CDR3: TGCAGTGCTGTAACCGGGCCAGGGTGGGACTATGGCTACACCTTC. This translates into CSAVTGPGWDYGYTF.

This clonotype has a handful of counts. The CDR3 DNA follows: TGTGCCAGCAGTTCCGGTTATGGCTACACCTTC. Its translation: CASSSGYGYTF. This chain uses TRBV28 with TRBJ1-2; D not resolved. Germline CDR1 MDHEN, CDR2 SYDVKM. The V gene lost 4 bases and the J gene lost 5 bases, with 5 bases spanning the gap. This CDR3 has 11 amino acids.

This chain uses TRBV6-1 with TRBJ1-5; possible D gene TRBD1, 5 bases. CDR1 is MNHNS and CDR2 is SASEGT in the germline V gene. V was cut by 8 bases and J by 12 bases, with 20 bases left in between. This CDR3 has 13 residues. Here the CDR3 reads CASLLTLQARQHF. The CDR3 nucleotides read TGTGCCAGCCTCCTGACGTTACAGGCGCGCCAGCATTTT.

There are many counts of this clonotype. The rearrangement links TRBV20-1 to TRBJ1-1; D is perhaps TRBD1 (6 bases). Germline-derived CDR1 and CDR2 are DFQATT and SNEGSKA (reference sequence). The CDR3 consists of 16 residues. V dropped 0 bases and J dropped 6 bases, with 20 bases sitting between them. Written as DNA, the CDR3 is TGCAGTGCTAGAGACCCAGGGGTCCAGGGTGGGGCTGAAGCTTTCTTT. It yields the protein CSARDPGVQGGAEAFF.

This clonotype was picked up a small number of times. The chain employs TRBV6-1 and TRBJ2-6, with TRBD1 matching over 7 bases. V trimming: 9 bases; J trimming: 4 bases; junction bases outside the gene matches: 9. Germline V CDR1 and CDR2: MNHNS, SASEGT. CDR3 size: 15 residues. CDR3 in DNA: TGTGCCAGTCGGACAGGCTCCTCCGGGGCCAACGTCCTGACTTTC. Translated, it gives CASRTGSSGANVLTF.

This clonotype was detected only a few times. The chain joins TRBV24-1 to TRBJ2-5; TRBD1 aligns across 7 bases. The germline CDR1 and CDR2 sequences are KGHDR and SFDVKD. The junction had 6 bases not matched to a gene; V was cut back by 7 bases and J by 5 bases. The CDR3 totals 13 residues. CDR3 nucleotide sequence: TGTGCCACCAGCATGACAGGGCGTGAGACCCAGTACTTC. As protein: CATSMTGRETQYF.